A single sample gave rise to the 13 T cell receptor beta chains below, sequenced in a study of blood T cell repertoires in COVID-19 (dated by TCRdb to about 2020). Receptor libraries were prepared by the immunoSEQ multiplex PCR assay. Not all clones reach the TCRdb copy of this immuneACCESS table, which keeps in-frame sequences only. Checked studies attribute under half of the gap to unresolved V genes and leave the rest unexplained. This sample lists 150,000 to 200,000 clones; around 88% were detected once. The top ten clones comprise about 4.7% of the sample. The source material was peripheral blood. The receptor set was obtained from a human donor in a cohort sampled during active COVID-19.

The J gene is TRBJ2-2, the V gene TRBV25-1, with D perhaps TRBD1 (5 bases). Between the trimmed V and J ends, which lost 1 base and 6 bases, there was a span of 9 bases. The V gene's germline CDR1 is MGHDK and CDR2 SYGVNS. The CDR3 is made up of 14 amino acids. CDR3 sequence: CASSESRAAGELFF. CDR3 coding DNA: TGTGCCAGCAGTGAATCCAGGGCGGCCGGGGAGCTGTTTTTT.

The chain uses TRBV27 and TRBJ1-3; tentatively, D is TRBD1 (6 bases). V dropped 6 bases and J dropped 4 bases, with 13 bases sitting between them. This CDR3 region has 14 residues. Germline V gives CDR1 MNHEY, CDR2 SMNVEV (reference sequence). The chain's CDR3 is CASRQQGSGNTIYF. CDR3 DNA: TGTGCCAGCAGGCAACAGGGTAGCGGAAACACCATATATTTT.

The rearrangement links TRBV7-2 to TRBJ2-5; TRBD1 agrees at 10 bases. The CDR3 spans 15 residues. V shed 0 bases, J shed 5 bases, and the junction held 3 bases outside the gene matches. From germline, CDR1 is SGHTA and CDR2 FQGNSA. CDR3 region: CASSLAGQGGETQYF. DNA for the CDR3: TGTGCCAGCAGCTTAGCAGGACAGGGGGGGGAGACCCAGTACTTC.

The chain uses TRBV29-1 and TRBJ2-1; 8 bases fit TRBD2. This CDR3 has 15 residues. Germline V gene lookup returns CDR1 SQVTM and CDR2 ANQGSEA. The V gene end was trimmed by 5 bases and the J gene end by 8 bases; junction bases not matched to a gene: 14. CDR3 in amino acids: CSVPLAGRPRDEQFF. The CDR3 coding sequence is TGCAGCGTTCCCCTAGCGGGCCGACCGAGAGATGAGCAGTTCTTC.

The V call is TRBV19, the J call TRBJ1-6; D possibly corresponds to TRBD1 (6 bases). The V and J ends lost 7 bases and 1 base respectively, with 11 bases between them. The CDR3 spans 15 residues. Germline CDR1 LNHDA, CDR2 SQIVND (reference sequence). This chain's CDR3 is CASTQGGSYNSPLHF. In DNA form, the CDR3 reads TGTGCCAGTACCCAAGGGGGATCCTATAATTCACCCCTCCACTTT.

V is TRBV14 and J is TRBJ1-2; no clear D gene. This CDR3 is 12 amino acids long. Germline CDR1 reads SGHDN; CDR2 reads FVKESK. The V end lost 4 bases, the J end lost 3 bases, and 6 bases lay between the germline ends. The CDR3 nucleotides read TGTGCCAGCAGCCCTGAGCACTATGGCTACACCTTC. This encodes CASSPEHYGYTF.

This chain links TRBV30 with TRBJ2-3; D uncertain. This CDR3 comprises 14 residues. The V gene's germline CDR1 is GTSNPN and CDR2 SVGIG (reference sequence). V was cut by 0 bases and J by 1 base, with 8 bases left in between. CDR3 in amino acids: CAWSVVEGTDTQYF. In DNA, the CDR3 is TGTGCCTGGAGTGTAGTTGAGGGCACAGATACGCAGTATTTT.

This chain joins TRBV11-3 and TRBJ2-5; a possible D gene is TRBD2 (6 bases). Trimming cost V 5 bases and J 5 bases, with 15 bases left between them. The length of the CDR3 is 14 residues. Germline values: CDR1 SGHNT, CDR2 YENEEA. CDR3 nucleotides: TGTGCCAGCAGCCACGGGACTTCCAGGGAGACCCAGTACTTC. Translating gives CASSHGTSRETQYF.

The CDR3 is CASSQGVRREETQYF. CDR3 DNA: TGTGCCAGCAGCCAAGGGGTCCGTCGGGAAGAGACCCAGTACTTC. The V and J genes are TRBV3-1 (or the pseudogene TRBV3-2) and TRBJ2-5; D is unresolved. CDR1 and CDR2 (germline): LGHDT, YNNKEL (reference sequence). The CDR3 totals 15 residues. V lost 1 base and J 3 bases, leaving 12 bases between the germline ends.

The chain has TRBV28 and TRBJ2-4, with D possibly being TRBD2 (5 bases). CDR3 length equals 15 residues. V was shortened by 4 bases and J by 8 bases, with 18 bases between the two germline ends. Per germline, CDR1 MDHEN and CDR2 SYDVKM. This CDR3 reads CASSYLQLPRDIQYF. DNA for the CDR3: TGTGCCAGCAGTTACCTCCAACTCCCGCGGGACATTCAGTACTTC.

The V gene is TRBV6-5, the J gene TRBJ2-1; 7 bases agree with TRBD2. This CDR3 has 16 residues. With V trimmed by 0 bases and J by 2 bases, 4 bases remained unmatched. From germline, CDR1 is MNHEY and CDR2 SVGAGI. This CDR3 is CASSYSGAGAYNEQFF. CDR3 DNA sequence: TGTGCCAGCAGTTACTCTGGGGCGGGGGCCTACAATGAGCAGTTCTTC.

The rearrangement uses TRBV11-2 and TRBJ1-4; possibly TRBD1 for D (6 bases). This CDR3 has 17 amino acids. Trimming left V 0 bases short and J 7 bases short, with 18 bases between. CDR1 and CDR2 from the germline V gene are SGHAT and FQNNGV. CDR3 sequence (DNA): TGTGCCAGCAGCTTAGATATGGTACAGGGACGAGGTGAAAAACTGTTTTTT. This gives the protein CASSLDMVQGRGEKLFF.

This sequence joins TRBV24-1 and TRBJ1-2, with D maybe TRBD1 (6 bases). V lost 4 bases and J 2 bases, leaving 10 bases between the germline ends. The CDR3 is 14 amino acids. Germline V gives CDR1 KGHDR, CDR2 SFDVKD. Here the CDR3 reads CATSEPTGNYGYTF. CDR3 DNA sequence: TGTGCCACCAGTGAGCCTACAGGGAACTATGGCTACACCTTC.